The clone carrying this TCR beta chain has a count of ten or more. This entry is derived from a study of human T cells and chemical hapten exposure. The wider study: Mainly, slight library volume differences in the pool made TCR yields vary.

The time point: patch test 3, about 24 weeks after DPC sensitization. Treatment here: therapeutic diphenylcyclopropenone sensitization with weekly scalp DPC. It was unfractionated whole blood from which total RNA was extracted. TCRdb reprocessed the RACE reads with MiXCR, giving one entry per CDR3 protein. Of under 50,000 distinct CDR3 sequences detected, 8% to 10% appear once; the ten largest clones hold 20% to 30%. Germline CDR1 DFQATT, CDR2 SNEGSKA (reference sequence). V shed 5 bases and J shed 1 base, with 11 bases lying between them. The length of the CDR3 is 13 residues. The sequenced sample was whole blood, obtained in connection with sensitization to the hapten diphenylcyclopropenone (DPC). This sequence originates from a middle-aged man with alopecia areata. Some clones in this sample may be carry-over from other donors' samples. V usage is TRBV20-1 and J usage is TRBJ1-1; D is ambiguous. CDR3 sequence: CSAPEWGNTEAFF. The CDR3 nucleotides are TGCAGTGCTCCTGAATGGGGGAACACTGAAGCTTTCTTT.